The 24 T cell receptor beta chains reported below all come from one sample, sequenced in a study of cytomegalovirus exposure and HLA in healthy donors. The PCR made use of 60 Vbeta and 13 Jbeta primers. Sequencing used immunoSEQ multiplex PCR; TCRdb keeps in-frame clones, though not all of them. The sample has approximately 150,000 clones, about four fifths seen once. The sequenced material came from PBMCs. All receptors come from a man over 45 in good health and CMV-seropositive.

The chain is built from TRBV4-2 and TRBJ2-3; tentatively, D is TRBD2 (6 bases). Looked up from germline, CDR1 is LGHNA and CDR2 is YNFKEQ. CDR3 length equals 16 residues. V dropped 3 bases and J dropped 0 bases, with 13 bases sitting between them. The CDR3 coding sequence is TGTGCCAGCAGCCATCTCGAGGGAGGCAGCACAGATACGCAGTATTTT. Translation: CASSHLEGGSTDTQYF.

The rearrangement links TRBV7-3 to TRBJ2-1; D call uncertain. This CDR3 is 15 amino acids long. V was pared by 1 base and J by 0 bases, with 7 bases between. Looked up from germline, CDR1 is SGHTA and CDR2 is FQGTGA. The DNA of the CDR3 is TGTGCCAGCAGCTTAATGGAGAGCTCCTACAATGAGCAGTTCTTC. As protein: CASSLMESSYNEQFF.

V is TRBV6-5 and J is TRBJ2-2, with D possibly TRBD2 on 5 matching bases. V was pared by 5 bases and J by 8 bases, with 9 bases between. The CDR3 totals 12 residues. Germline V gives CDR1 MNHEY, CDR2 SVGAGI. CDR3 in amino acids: CASSPPGGELFF. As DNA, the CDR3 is TGTGCCAGCAGTCCCCCGGGAGGGGAGCTGTTTTTT.

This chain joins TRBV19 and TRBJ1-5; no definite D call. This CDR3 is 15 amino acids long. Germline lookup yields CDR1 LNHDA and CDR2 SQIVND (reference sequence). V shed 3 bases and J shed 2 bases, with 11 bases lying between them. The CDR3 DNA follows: TGTGCCAGTAGTATCCGGGTCGCCGGCAATCAGCCCCAGCATTTT. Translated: CASSIRVAGNQPQHF. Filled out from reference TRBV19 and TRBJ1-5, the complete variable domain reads DGGITQSPKYLFRKEGQNVTLSCEQNLNHDAMYWYRQDPGQGLRLIYYSQIVNDFQKGDIAEGYSVSREKKESFPLTVTSAQKNPTAFYLCASSIRVAGNQPQHFGDGTRLSIL.

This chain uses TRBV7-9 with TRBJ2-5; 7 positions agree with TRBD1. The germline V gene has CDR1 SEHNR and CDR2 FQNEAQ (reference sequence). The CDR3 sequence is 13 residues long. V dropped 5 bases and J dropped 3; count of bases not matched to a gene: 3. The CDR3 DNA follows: TGTGCCAGCAGCCCCGGGACAGAAGAGACCCAGTACTTC. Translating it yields CASSPGTEETQYF.

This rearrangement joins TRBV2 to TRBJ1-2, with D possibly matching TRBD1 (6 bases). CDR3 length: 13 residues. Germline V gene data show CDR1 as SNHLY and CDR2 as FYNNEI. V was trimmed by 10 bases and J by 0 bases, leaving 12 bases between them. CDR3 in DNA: TGTGCCAAAAACCGGGACACTAACTATGGCTACACCTTC. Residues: CAKNRDTNYGYTF. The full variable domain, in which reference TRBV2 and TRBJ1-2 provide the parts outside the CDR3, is EPEVTQTPSHQVTQMGQEVILRCVPISNHLYFYWYRQILGQKVEFLVSFYNNEISEKSEIFDDQFSVERPDGSNFTLKIRSTKLEDSAMYFCAKNRDTNYGYTFGSGTRLTVV.

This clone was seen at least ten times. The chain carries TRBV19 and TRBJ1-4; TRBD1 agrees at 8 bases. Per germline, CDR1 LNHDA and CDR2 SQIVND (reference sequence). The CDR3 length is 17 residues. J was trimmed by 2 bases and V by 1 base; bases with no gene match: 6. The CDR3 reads CASSIGSGGGTNEKLFF. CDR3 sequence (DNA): TGTGCCAGTAGTATAGGATCAGGGGGCGGCACTAATGAAAAACTGTTTTTT.

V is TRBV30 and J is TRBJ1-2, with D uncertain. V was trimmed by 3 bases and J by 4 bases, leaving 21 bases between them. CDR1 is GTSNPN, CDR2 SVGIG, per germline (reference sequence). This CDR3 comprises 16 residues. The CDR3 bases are TGTGCCTGGAGCCCCCCCGCGGGTTATCCGTCCTATGGCTACACCTTC. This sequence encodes CAWSPPAGYPSYGYTF.

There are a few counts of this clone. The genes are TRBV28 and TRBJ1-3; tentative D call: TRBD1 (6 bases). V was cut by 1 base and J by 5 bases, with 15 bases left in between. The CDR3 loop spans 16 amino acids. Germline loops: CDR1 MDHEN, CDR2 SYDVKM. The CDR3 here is CASSLLDWGQRNTIYF. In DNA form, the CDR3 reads TGTGCCAGCAGTTTATTGGACTGGGGACAAAGAAACACCATATATTTT.

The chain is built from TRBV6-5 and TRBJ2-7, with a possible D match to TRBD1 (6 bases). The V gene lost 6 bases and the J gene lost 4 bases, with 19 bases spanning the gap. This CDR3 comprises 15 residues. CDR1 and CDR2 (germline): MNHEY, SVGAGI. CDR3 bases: TGTGCCAGCAGACGACAGGAGCTCGGGGAGTACGAGCAGTACTTC. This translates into CASRRQELGEYEQYF.

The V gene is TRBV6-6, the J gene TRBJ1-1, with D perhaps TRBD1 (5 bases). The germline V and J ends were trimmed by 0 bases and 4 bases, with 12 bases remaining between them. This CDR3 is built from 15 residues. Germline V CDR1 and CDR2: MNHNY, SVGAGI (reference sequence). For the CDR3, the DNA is TGTGCCAGCAGTTACTCGACGACAGAAGGCACTGAAGCTTTCTTT. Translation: CASSYSTTEGTEAFF.

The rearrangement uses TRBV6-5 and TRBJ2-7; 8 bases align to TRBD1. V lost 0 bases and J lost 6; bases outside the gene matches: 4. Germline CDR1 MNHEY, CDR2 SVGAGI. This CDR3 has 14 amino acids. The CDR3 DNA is TGTGCCAGCAGTTACTCAGGACAGGGTCGCGAGCAGTACTTC. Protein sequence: CASSYSGQGREQYF.

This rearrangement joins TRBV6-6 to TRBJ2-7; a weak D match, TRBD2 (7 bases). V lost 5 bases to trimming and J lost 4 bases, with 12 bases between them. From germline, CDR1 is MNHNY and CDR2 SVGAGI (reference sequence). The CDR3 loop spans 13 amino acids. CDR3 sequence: CASSTQGLYEQYF. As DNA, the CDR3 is TGTGCCAGCAGTACACAGGGACTATACGAGCAGTACTTC.

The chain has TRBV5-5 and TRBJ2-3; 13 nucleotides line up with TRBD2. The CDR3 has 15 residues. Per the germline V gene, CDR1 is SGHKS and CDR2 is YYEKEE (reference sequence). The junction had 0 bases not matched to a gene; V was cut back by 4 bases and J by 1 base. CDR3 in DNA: TGTGCCAGCAGCGGACTAGCGGGGGGCACAGATACGCAGTATTTT. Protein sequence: CASSGLAGGTDTQYF. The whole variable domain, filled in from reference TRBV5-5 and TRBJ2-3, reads DAGVTQSPTHLIKTRGQQVTLRCSPISGHKSVSWYQQVLGQGPQFIFQYYEKEERGRGNFPDRFSARQFPNYSSELNVNALLLGDSALYLCASSGLAGGTDTQYFGPGTRLTVL.

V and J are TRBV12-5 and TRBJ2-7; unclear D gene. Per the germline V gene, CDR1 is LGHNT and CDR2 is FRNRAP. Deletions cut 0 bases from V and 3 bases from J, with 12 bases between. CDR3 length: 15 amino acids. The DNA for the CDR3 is TGTGCTAGTGGTTTGGTAAAGAGGTTCTACTACGAGCAGTACTTC. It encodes CASGLVKRFYYEQYF.

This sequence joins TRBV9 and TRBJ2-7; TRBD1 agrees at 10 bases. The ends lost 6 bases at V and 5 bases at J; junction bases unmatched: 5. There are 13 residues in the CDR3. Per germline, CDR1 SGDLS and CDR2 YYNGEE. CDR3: CASNGQGVNEQYF. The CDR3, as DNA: TGTGCCAGCAACGGACAGGGGGTGAACGAGCAGTACTTC.

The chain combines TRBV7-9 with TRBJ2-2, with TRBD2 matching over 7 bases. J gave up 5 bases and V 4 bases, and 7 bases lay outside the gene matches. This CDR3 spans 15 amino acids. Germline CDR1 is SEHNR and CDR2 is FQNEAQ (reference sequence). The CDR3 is CASSSRDYPTGELFF. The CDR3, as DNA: TGTGCCAGCAGCTCACGGGACTACCCGACCGGGGAGCTGTTTTTT.

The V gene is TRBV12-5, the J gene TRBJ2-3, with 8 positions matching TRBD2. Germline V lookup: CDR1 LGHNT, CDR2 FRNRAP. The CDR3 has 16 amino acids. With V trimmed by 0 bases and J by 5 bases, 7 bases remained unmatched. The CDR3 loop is CASGLVLGREVDTQYF. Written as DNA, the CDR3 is TGTGCTAGTGGTTTGGTCCTAGGGCGGGAGGTAGATACGCAGTATTTT.

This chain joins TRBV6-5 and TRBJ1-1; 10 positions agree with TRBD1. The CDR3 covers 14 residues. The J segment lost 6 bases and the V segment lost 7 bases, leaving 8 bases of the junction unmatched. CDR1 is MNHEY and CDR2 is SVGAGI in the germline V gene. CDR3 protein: CASTDRGRLPEAFF. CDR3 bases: TGTGCCAGCACCGACAGGGGGCGGTTGCCTGAAGCTTTCTTT.

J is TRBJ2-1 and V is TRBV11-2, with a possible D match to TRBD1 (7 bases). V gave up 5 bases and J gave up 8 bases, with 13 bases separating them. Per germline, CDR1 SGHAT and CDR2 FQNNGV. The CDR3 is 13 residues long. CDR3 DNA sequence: TGTGCCAGCAGCCTCAGGGGGGACGATGAGCAGTTCTTC. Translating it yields CASSLRGDDEQFF.

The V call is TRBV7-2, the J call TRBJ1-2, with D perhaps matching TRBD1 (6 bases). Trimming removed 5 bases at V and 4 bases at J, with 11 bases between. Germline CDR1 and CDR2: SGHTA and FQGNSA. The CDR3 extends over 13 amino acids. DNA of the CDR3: TGTGCCAGCAGCGCAGGACAGAGCTATGGCTACACCTTC. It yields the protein CASSAGQSYGYTF.

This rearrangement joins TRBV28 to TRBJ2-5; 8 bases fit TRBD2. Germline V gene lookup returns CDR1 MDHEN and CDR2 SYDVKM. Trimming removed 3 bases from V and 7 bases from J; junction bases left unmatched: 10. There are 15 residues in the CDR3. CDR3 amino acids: CASSFAGGRQGTQYF. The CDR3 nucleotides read TGTGCCAGCAGTTTTGCTGGCGGGAGGCAGGGGACCCAGTACTTC.

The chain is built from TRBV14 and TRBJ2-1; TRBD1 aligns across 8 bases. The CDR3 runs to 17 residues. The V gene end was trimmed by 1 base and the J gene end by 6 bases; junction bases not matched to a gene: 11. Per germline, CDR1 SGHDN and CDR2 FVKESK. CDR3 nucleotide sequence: TGTGCCAGCAGCCAAGTATCCGGGCCAGGGGGCCGCAATGAGCAGTTCTTC. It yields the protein CASSQVSGPGGRNEQFF.

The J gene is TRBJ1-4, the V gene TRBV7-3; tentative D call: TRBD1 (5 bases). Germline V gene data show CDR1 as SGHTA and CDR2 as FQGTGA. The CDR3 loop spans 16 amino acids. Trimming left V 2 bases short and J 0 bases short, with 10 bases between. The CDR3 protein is CASSLGHPATNEKLFF. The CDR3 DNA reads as TGTGCCAGCAGCTTAGGACACCCTGCAACTAATGAAAAACTGTTTTTT.